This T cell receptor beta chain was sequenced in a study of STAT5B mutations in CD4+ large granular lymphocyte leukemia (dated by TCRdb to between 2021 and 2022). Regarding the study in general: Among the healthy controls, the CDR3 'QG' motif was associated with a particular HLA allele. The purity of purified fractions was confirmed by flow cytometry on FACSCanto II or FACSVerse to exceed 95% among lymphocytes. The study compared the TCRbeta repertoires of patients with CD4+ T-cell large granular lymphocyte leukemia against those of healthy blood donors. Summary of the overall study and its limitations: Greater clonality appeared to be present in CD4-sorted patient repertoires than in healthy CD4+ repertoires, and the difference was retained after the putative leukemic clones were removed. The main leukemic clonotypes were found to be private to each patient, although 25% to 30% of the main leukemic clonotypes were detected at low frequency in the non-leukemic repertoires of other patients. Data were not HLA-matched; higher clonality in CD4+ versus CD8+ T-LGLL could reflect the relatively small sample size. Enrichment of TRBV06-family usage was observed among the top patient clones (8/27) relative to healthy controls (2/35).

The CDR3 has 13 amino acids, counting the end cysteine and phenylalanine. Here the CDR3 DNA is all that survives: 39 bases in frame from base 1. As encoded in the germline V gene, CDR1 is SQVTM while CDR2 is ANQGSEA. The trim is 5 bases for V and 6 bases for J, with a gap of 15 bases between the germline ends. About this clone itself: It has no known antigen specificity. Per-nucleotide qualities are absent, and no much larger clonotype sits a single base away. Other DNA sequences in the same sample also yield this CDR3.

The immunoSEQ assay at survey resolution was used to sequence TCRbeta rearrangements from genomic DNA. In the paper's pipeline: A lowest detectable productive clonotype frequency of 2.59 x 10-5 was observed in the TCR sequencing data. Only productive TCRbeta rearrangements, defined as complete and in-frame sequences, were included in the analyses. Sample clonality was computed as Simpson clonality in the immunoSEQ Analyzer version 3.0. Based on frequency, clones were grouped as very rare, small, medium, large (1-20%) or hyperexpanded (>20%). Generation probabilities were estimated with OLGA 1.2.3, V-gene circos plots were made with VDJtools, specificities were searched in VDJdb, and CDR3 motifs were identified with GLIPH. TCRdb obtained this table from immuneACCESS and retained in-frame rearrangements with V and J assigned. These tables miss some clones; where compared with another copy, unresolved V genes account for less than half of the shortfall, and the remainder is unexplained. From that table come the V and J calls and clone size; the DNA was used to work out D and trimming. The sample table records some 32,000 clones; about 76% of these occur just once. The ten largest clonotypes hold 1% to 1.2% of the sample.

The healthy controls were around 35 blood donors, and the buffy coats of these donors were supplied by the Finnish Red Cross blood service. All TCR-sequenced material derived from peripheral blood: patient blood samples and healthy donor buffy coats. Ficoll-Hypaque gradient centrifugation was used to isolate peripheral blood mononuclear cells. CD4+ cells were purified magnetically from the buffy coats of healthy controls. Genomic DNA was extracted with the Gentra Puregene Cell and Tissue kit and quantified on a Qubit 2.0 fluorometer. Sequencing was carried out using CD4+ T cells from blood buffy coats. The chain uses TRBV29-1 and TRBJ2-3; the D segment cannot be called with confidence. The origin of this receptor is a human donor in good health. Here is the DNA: TGCAGCGTTTTAACGGGTGTTGATGATACGCAGTATTTT. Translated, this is CSVLTGVDDTQYF.